The rows below give T cell receptor beta chains drawn from one sample of a study of blood T cell repertoires in COVID-19. Clones were read by immunoSEQ multiplex PCR, and TCRdb kept only the in-frame ones, dropping some. This table holds about 73,000 clones, nearly 90% found once. The sample taken for sequencing was peripheral blood. These receptors came from an elderly man with acute or convalescent COVID-19. Each CDR3 is given with its conserved first and last residue. Fields, in order: D gene, V gene, J gene, clone size, CDR3 protein, CDR3 DNA. The D gene is left open where the match is weak. Rows may omit the clone size; those that give it use once, few, many or a size class.

D gene: -
V gene: TRBV10-3
J gene: TRBJ1-6
clone size: -
CDR3 protein: CAIRTGSDNSPLHF
CDR3 DNA: TGTGCCATCAGAACAGGGTCGGATAATTCACCCCTCCACTTT

D gene: -
V gene: TRBV30
J gene: TRBJ2-7
clone size: once
CDR3 protein: CALQGRRSSYEQYF
CDR3 DNA: TGTGCCCTCCAAGGGAGACGGAGCTCCTACGAGCAGTACTTC

D gene: -
V gene: TRBV5-4
J gene: TRBJ2-3
clone size: -
CDR3 protein: CASSLTNTDTQYF
CDR3 DNA: TGTGCCAGCAGCTTGACTAACACAGATACGCAGTATTTT

D gene: -
V gene: TRBV7-2
J gene: TRBJ1-5
clone size: -
CDR3 protein: CASSSYTGQPQHF
CDR3 DNA: TGTGCCAGCAGCTCTTATACAGGGCAGCCCCAGCATTTT

D gene: TRBD2
V gene: TRBV30
J gene: TRBJ2-3
clone size: -
CDR3 protein: CAWSSGGAFTDTQYF
CDR3 DNA: TGTGCCTGGAGTAGCGGGGGGGCCTTCACAGATACGCAGTATTTT

D gene: TRBD1
V gene: TRBV7-2
J gene: TRBJ1-1
clone size: -
CDR3 protein: CASSSTGGANEAFF
CDR3 DNA: TGTGCCAGCAGCTCTACAGGGGGCGCTAATGAAGCTTTCTTT

D gene: -
V gene: TRBV5-6
J gene: TRBJ1-5
clone size: -
CDR3 protein: CASSSGGNQPQHF
CDR3 DNA: TGTGCCAGCAGCTCAGGGGGCAATCAGCCCCAGCATTTT

D gene: -
V gene: TRBV21-1
J gene: TRBJ2-5
clone size: -
CDR3 protein: CASSTSGLQETQYF
CDR3 DNA: TGTGCCAGCAGCACCTCAGGGCTCCAAGAGACCCAGTACTTC

D gene: -
V gene: TRBV24-1
J gene: TRBJ1-2
clone size: -
CDR3 protein: CATSGSYGYTF
CDR3 DNA: TGTGCCACCAGTGGCAGCTATGGCTACACCTTC

D gene: -
V gene: TRBV29-1
J gene: TRBJ2-7
clone size: -
CDR3 protein: CSVEKATAPYEQYF
CDR3 DNA: TGCAGCGTTGAAAAAGCGACTGCTCCCTACGAGCAGTACTTC

D gene: TRBD2
V gene: TRBV7-3
J gene: TRBJ2-7
clone size: -
CDR3 protein: CASSSGLAGDEQYF
CDR3 DNA: TGTGCCAGCAGCTCGGGACTAGCGGGAGACGAGCAGTACTTC

D gene: TRBD1
V gene: TRBV2
J gene: TRBJ1-3
clone size: -
CDR3 protein: CASSSLPGQGNTIYF
CDR3 DNA: TGTGCCAGCAGTTCACTTCCGGGACAGGGAAACACCATATATTTT

D gene: TRBD2
V gene: TRBV7-3
J gene: TRBJ2-3
clone size: -
CDR3 protein: CASSYSGGADTQYF
CDR3 DNA: TGTGCCAGCAGCTATAGCGGGGGGGCCGATACGCAGTATTTT

D gene: TRBD1
V gene: TRBV6-1
J gene: TRBJ2-3
clone size: -
CDR3 protein: CASSPGTGFDTQYF
CDR3 DNA: TGTGCCAGCAGTCCAGGGACAGGTTTCGATACGCAGTATTTT

D gene: TRBD2
V gene: TRBV2
J gene: TRBJ2-3
clone size: -
CDR3 protein: CASSEGPGGDTQYF
CDR3 DNA: TGTGCCAGCAGTGAAGGGCCGGGGGGAGATACGCAGTATTTT

D gene: -
V gene: TRBV5-1
J gene: TRBJ2-1
clone size: -
CDR3 protein: CASSVSSSGEQFF
CDR3 DNA: TGCGCCAGCAGCGTCTCTAGCAGCGGTGAGCAGTTCTTC

D gene: -
V gene: TRBV5-1
J gene: TRBJ1-1
clone size: -
CDR3 protein: CASSSMTGTEAFF
CDR3 DNA: TGCGCCAGCAGCTCGATGACGGGAACTGAAGCTTTCTTT

D gene: TRBD2
V gene: TRBV3-1/TRBV3-2
J gene: TRBJ2-7
clone size: -
CDR3 protein: CASSLGLAGDEQYF
CDR3 DNA: TGTGCCAGCAGCCTGGGACTAGCGGGAGACGAGCAGTACTTC

D gene: -
V gene: TRBV29-1
J gene: TRBJ2-3
clone size: -
CDR3 protein: CSVDPGTSTDTQYF
CDR3 DNA: TGCAGCGTTGACCCCGGGACATCAACAGATACGCAGTATTTT

D gene: -
V gene: TRBV19
J gene: TRBJ1-1
clone size: -
CDR3 protein: CASSILGSAGTEAFF
CDR3 DNA: TGTGCCAGTAGTATCCTCGGCAGCGCTGGTACTGAAGCTTTCTTT

D gene: TRBD1
V gene: TRBV3-1/TRBV3-2
J gene: TRBJ1-2
clone size: -
CDR3 protein: CASSQGTGDYGYTF
CDR3 DNA: TGTGCCAGCAGCCAGGGGACAGGGGATTATGGCTACACCTTC

D gene: -
V gene: TRBV18
J gene: TRBJ2-1
clone size: -
CDR3 protein: CASSPPAGSIFNEQFF
CDR3 DNA: TGTGCCAGCTCACCACCGGCAGGGTCGATTTTCAATGAGCAGTTCTTC

D gene: -
V gene: TRBV2
J gene: TRBJ1-1
clone size: -
CDR3 protein: CASARTSGGTEAFF
CDR3 DNA: TGTGCCAGCGCACGGACGTCGGGGGGCACTGAAGCTTTCTTT

D gene: TRBD1
V gene: TRBV6-6
J gene: TRBJ1-4
clone size: -
CDR3 protein: CASSPVTGGREKLFF
CDR3 DNA: TGTGCCAGCAGCCCCGTGACAGGGGGACGGGAAAAACTGTTTTTT

D gene: TRBD2
V gene: TRBV5-4
J gene: TRBJ2-5
clone size: few
CDR3 protein: CASSSGSGGRSRETQYF
CDR3 DNA: TGTGCCAGCAGCTCGGGGAGTGGCGGGAGATCAAGGGAGACCCAGTACTTC

D gene: -
V gene: TRBV27
J gene: TRBJ1-2
clone size: -
CDR3 protein: CASSFSGYDYGYTF
CDR3 DNA: TGTGCCAGCAGTTTTTCAGGGTACGACTATGGCTACACCTTC

D gene: TRBD1
V gene: TRBV5-1
J gene: TRBJ1-2
clone size: -
CDR3 protein: CASSSTGEKGYTF
CDR3 DNA: TGCGCCAGCAGCTCTACAGGGGAGAAAGGCTACACCTTC

D gene: TRBD2
V gene: TRBV5-4
J gene: TRBJ2-1
clone size: once
CDR3 protein: CASTTRAGGYNEQFF
CDR3 DNA: TGTGCCAGCACCACACGAGCGGGAGGGTACAATGAGCAGTTCTTC

D gene: -
V gene: TRBV5-4
J gene: TRBJ2-5
clone size: once
CDR3 protein: CASSPEGRAVGETQYF
CDR3 DNA: TGTGCCAGCAGCCCGGAGGGTCGAGCGGTAGGAGAGACCCAGTACTTC

D gene: -
V gene: TRBV6-6
J gene: TRBJ1-5
clone size: once
CDR3 protein: CASSYTQGGQHF
CDR3 DNA: TGTGCCAGCAGTTACACACAGGGCGGACAGCATTTT

D gene: -
V gene: TRBV11-2
J gene: TRBJ1-3
clone size: few
CDR3 protein: CASSFLGSGNTIYF
CDR3 DNA: TGTGCCAGCAGCTTCCTAGGCTCTGGAAACACCATATATTTT

D gene: -
V gene: TRBV19
J gene: TRBJ1-4
clone size: -
CDR3 protein: CASSNRREKLFF
CDR3 DNA: TGTGCCAGTAGTAACAGGCGAGAAAAACTGTTTTTT

D gene: TRBD1
V gene: TRBV28
J gene: TRBJ1-6
clone size: few
CDR3 protein: CASSSIGQGWSNNSPLHF
CDR3 DNA: TGTGCCAGCAGTTCAATTGGACAGGGATGGTCCAATAATTCACCCCTCCACTTT

D gene: -
V gene: TRBV6-1
J gene: TRBJ1-5
clone size: -
CDR3 protein: CASSQQGTSNQPQHF
CDR3 DNA: TGTGCCAGCAGTCAGCAGGGGACAAGCAATCAGCCCCAGCATTTT

D gene: -
V gene: TRBV27
J gene: TRBJ2-7
clone size: -
CDR3 protein: CASSLSLITGYEQYF
CDR3 DNA: TGTGCCAGCAGTTTATCGTTGATCACCGGCTACGAGCAGTACTTC

D gene: -
V gene: TRBV5-1
J gene: TRBJ2-3
clone size: -
CDR3 protein: CASSAGLSTDTQYF
CDR3 DNA: TGCGCCAGCAGCGCGGGACTCAGCACAGATACGCAGTATTTT

D gene: -
V gene: TRBV29-1
J gene: TRBJ1-2
clone size: -
CDR3 protein: CSVEDRSYGYTF
CDR3 DNA: TGCAGCGTTGAAGATAGAAGCTATGGCTACACCTTC

D gene: -
V gene: TRBV7-3
J gene: TRBJ2-1
clone size: -
CDR3 protein: CASSLGMRPQEQFF
CDR3 DNA: TGTGCCAGCAGCTTAGGTATGAGACCCCAGGAACAGTTCTTC

D gene: -
V gene: TRBV2
J gene: TRBJ2-7
clone size: few
CDR3 protein: CASSEDPAGYEQYF
CDR3 DNA: TGTGCCAGCAGTGAAGATCCAGCGGGCTACGAGCAGTACTTC

D gene: TRBD1
V gene: TRBV3-1/TRBV3-2
J gene: TRBJ1-6
clone size: -
CDR3 protein: CASSPGQGANSPLHF
CDR3 DNA: TGTGCCAGCAGCCCGGGACAGGGGGCAAATTCACCCCTCCACTTT

D gene: -
V gene: TRBV6-5
J gene: TRBJ2-7
clone size: once
CDR3 protein: CASSRLTPGEQYF
CDR3 DNA: TGTGCCAGCAGCCGACTAACCCCGGGAGAGCAGTACTTC

D gene: -
V gene: TRBV2
J gene: TRBJ2-5
clone size: -
CDR3 protein: CASRDNQETQYF
CDR3 DNA: TGTGCCAGCCGGGACAACCAAGAGACCCAGTACTTC

D gene: TRBD1
V gene: TRBV30
J gene: TRBJ2-1
clone size: -
CDR3 protein: CAWRDGTGGRSEQFF
CDR3 DNA: TGTGCCTGGAGAGATGGGACAGGGGGACGTAGTGAGCAGTTCTTC